This T cell receptor (beta chain) was obtained from a study of blood T cell repertoires in COVID-19. The protocol was immunoSEQ multiplex PCR, while the TCRdb copy is restricted to in-frame clones and leaves out a portion. The sample gives 60,000 to 85,000 clones, 75% to 80% of which show up once; roughly 6.3% is in the top ten. This CDR3 is built from 15 residues. The V gene's germline CDR1 is MRHNA and CDR2 SNTAGT. V shed 9 bases and J shed 4 bases, with 21 bases lying between them. The TCR was taken from a woman in her sixties with acute or convalescent COVID-19. The gene calls are TRBV6-4 and TRBJ2-5; perhaps TRBD1 as D (5 bases). Material for sequencing was peripheral blood. The CDR3 DNA reads as TGTGCCAGAGGGTGGGGTAGTGGGGCCCGAGAGACCCAGTACTTC. Encoded protein: CARGWGSGARETQYF.